These 3 T cell receptor beta chains originate from one sample sequenced in a study of cytomegalovirus exposure and HLA in healthy donors. With 60 Vbeta and 13 Jbeta primers, the PCR was carried out. Data came from immunoSEQ multiplex PCR; TCRdb stores just in-frame clones and leaves some out. This table holds about 170,000 clones, more than 80% found once. The sample comprised PBMCs. Source of these receptors: a male donor in good health and CMV-seronegative.

V usage is TRBV27 and J usage is TRBJ1-1; 7 bases map to TRBD1. The V gene end was trimmed by 5 bases and the J gene end by 3 bases; junction bases not matched to a gene: 12. The CDR3 consists of 16 residues. From germline, CDR1 is MNHEY and CDR2 SMNVEV (reference sequence). The CDR3 here is CASSHGSRGAYTEAFF. CDR3 DNA: TGTGCCAGCAGTCATGGCTCCAGGGGGGCCTACACTGAAGCTTTCTTT.

The chain links TRBV6-1 to TRBJ1-6; weak D call: TRBD1 (5 bases). V lost 6 bases and J 8 bases, leaving 17 bases between the germline ends. This CDR3 region has 15 residues. Germline CDR1 and CDR2: MNHNS and SASEGT. CDR3 DNA sequence: TGTGCCAGCAGCGAGACAGATCTGCTATATTCACCCCTCCACTTT. It yields the protein CASSETDLLYSPLHF.

The chain combines TRBV4-1 with TRBJ1-2, with D possibly matching TRBD1 (6 bases). The V and J ends lost 2 bases and 6 bases respectively, with 19 bases between them. The germline V gene has CDR1 MGHRA and CDR2 YSYEKL. The CDR3 covers 16 residues. The CDR3 bases are TGCGCCAGCAGCCAAATACTGTTCGCAGGGGATGATGGCTACACCTTC. Protein sequence: CASSQILFAGDDGYTF.